This T cell receptor beta chain emerged from a study of blood T cell repertoires in COVID-19. Generated by immunoSEQ multiplex PCR, the TCRdb table keeps only in-frame clones and is missing some. Of approximately 250,000 clones listed, around 89% are singletons. Trimming removed 2 bases at V and 5 bases at J, with 6 bases between. Germline CDR1 and CDR2: SEHNR and FQNEAQ (reference sequence). This CDR3 spans 13 amino acids. The sequence was collected from a woman aged 25 to 39 with acute COVID-19. The sequenced sample consisted of PBMCs or T cells enriched from blood (not recorded which). V gene TRBV7-9 combines with J gene TRBJ1-4; D perhaps matches TRBD1 (6 bases). CDR3 DNA: TGTGCCAGCAGCTTACAGGGGAATGAAAAACTGTTTTTT. Translated: CASSLQGNEKLFF.